These T cell receptor beta chains were read from a single sample in a study of shared clonotypes between healthy human individuals. Here immunoSEQ multiplex PCR was the method, and the copy in TCRdb shows in-frame clones only, minus some. The data hold about 1.5 million clones, with about 96% observed a single time. The specimen sequenced was naive CD4+ T cells sorted from blood. Receptors were obtained from a man aged 30 to 39 in good health. Both conserved end residues are part of each CDR3. D genes are given only for firm matches. Only some rows state a clone size, as once, few, many or a class for expanded clones.

d_call | j_call | clone_size | v_call | cdr3_nt | cdr3_aa
TRBD2 | TRBJ2-1 | . | TRBV9 | TGTGCCAGCAGCGAGACGCCTACTAGCGCAAATTTTCAGTTCTTC | CASSETPTSANFQFF
TRBD2 | TRBJ2-2 | . | TRBV19 | TGTGCCAGTAGTATATCGAGACTAGCGGGTACCACCGGGGAGCTGTTTTTT | CASSISRLAGTTGELFF
. | TRBJ2-7 | once | TRBV4-1 | TGCGCCAGCAGCCAAGGCCTCGGAGGGGTCGCAGACGAGCAGTACTTC | CASSQGLGGVADEQYF
. | TRBJ2-1 | . | TRBV7-9 | TGTGCCAGCAGCTTAGGTCTGGGAGACTGGTCCTACAATGAGCAGTTCTTC | CASSLGLGDWSYNEQFF
. | TRBJ1-1 | . | TRBV19 | TGTGCCAGTAGTTCCACCAGCCTGGTCACTGAAGCTTTCTTT | CASSSTSLVTEAFF
TRBD1 | TRBJ1-2 | . | TRBV28 | TGTGCCAGCAGCTCCGAGGACAGGGGTTTCGCGGGCTACACCTTC | CASSSEDRGFAGYTF
. | TRBJ2-5 | . | TRBV9 | TGTGCCAGCAGCGTAGAAGGAATTTTGTCGACCCAGTACTTC | CASSVEGILSTQYF
TRBD2 | TRBJ2-1 | . | TRBV28 | TGTGCCAGCAGTTCCGGACTAGCGGGAGGGCCCTCCTACAATGAGCAGTTCTTC | CASSSGLAGGPSYNEQFF
TRBD2 | TRBJ2-7 | . | TRBV10-1 | TGCGCCAGCAGTGAGCGGGAGGGCGAGCAGTACTTC | CASSEREGEQYF
. | TRBJ2-7 | . | TRBV7-5 | TGTGCCAGCAGCACTCCGGCCAGGGGGCTTTCCTACGAGCAGTACTTC | CASSTPARGLSYEQYF